This entry lists 23 T cell receptor beta chains sequenced from one sample in a study of T-cell reconstitution after alpha-beta-depleted transplantation in children. Unique molecular identifiers were used to barcode this TCRbeta library. MiXCR, applied by TCRdb to the PCR reads, yields one record per CDR3 protein. The sample contains hundreds of thousands of distinct CDR3 sequences, 10% to 15% of which appear only once. The source was PBMCs, mostly from graft donor cells, collected 360 days after TCRalphabeta/CD19-depleted stem cell transplant. The receptors originated from a male patient younger than 18 who had a stem cell transplant for acute myeloid leukemia, so the T cells may come from the graft donor.

This clonotype was detected a few times. The V gene is TRBV30, the J gene TRBJ2-7; tentatively, D is TRBD2 (5 bases). CDR1 GTSNPN and CDR2 SVGIG come from the germline V gene (reference sequence). CDR3 length equals 13 residues. Trimming stripped 4 bases from V and 5 bases from J, with 15 bases between. CDR3 protein: CAWIGLGVHEQYF. The CDR3 DNA is TGTGCCTGGATCGGCCTCGGGGTCCACGAGCAGTACTTC.

This clonotype was picked up a small number of times. The V gene is TRBV9, the J gene TRBJ2-7, with 8 nucleotides matching TRBD2. The germline CDR1 and CDR2 sequences are SGDLS and YYNGEE. The CDR3 sequence is 15 residues long. The ends lost 0 bases at V and 3 bases at J; junction bases unmatched: 5. CDR3 coding DNA: TGTGCCAGCAGCGTAGCCAGCGGGAGCGACTACGAGCAGTACTTC. This gives the protein CASSVASGSDYEQYF.

This clonotype was observed a handful of times. The V and J genes are TRBV12-3 or TRBV12-4 and TRBJ2-5; 8 bases line up with TRBD1. V lost 6 bases, J lost 10 bases, and 10 bases stayed unmatched. There are 13 residues in the CDR3. CDR3 residues: CASSPTGARDQYF. DNA of the CDR3: TGTGCCAGCAGCCCGACAGGGGCAAGAGACCAGTACTTC.

The rearrangement links TRBV5-5 to TRBJ2-7, with 11 bases matching TRBD1. After removal of 0 bases from V and 6 bases from J, the junction contained 5 bases not matched to a gene. The CDR3 loop spans 15 amino acids. Germline CDR1 and CDR2: SGHKS and YYEKEE (reference sequence). The CDR3 sequence: CASSLALGTGGEQYF. In nucleotides, the CDR3 is TGTGCCAGCAGCTTGGCTCTCGGGACAGGGGGCGAGCAGTACTTC.

The V gene is TRBV1, the J gene TRBJ2-3. TRBV1 is reported as a pseudogene. CDR3 length: 12 residues. CDR3 loop: CTSSQALLTQYF. The DNA for the CDR3 is TGCACCAGCAGCCAAGCCCTACTTACGCAGTATTTT.

The chain employs TRBV7-8 and TRBJ2-7; 8 positions match TRBD1. CDR3 length: 15 amino acids. Losses at the gene ends were 7 bases for V and 2 bases for J; bases not matched to a gene: 10. Germline CDR1 reads SGHVS; CDR2 reads FQNEAQ. CDR3 in DNA: TGTGCCAGCAACCATTTGGACAGGGTGCCCTACGAGCAGTACTTC. Its translation is CASNHLDRVPYEQYF.

A note on this clonotype: An end of the junction does not agree with germline; a read error may underlie this. The CDR3 loop reads CCASMTSASTDTQYF. The CDR3 DNA follows: TGCTGTGCTAGTATGACTAGTGCTAGCACAGATACGCAGTATTTT. This sequence joins TRBV20-1 and TRBJ2-3; a weak D match, TRBD2 (6 bases). The CDR3 consists of 15 residues. Germline V gene sequence: CDR1 DFQATT, CDR2 SNEGSKA (reference sequence).

This clonotype was observed at least ten times. This chain uses TRBV29-1 with TRBJ2-2; TRBD2 matches at 11 bases. The CDR3 sequence is 15 residues long. Germline loops: CDR1 SQVTM, CDR2 ANQGSEA. V shed 1 base, J shed 6 bases, and the junction held 4 bases outside the gene matches. The chain's CDR3 is CSVEGLAGGAGELFF. Here the CDR3 DNA reads TGCAGCGTTGAAGGTCTAGCGGGAGGAGCCGGGGAGCTGTTTTTT.

This clonotype has a count of ten or more. The DNA of the CDR3 is TGCAGCGCTGCGCGGACTAGTCCACAAGAGACCCAGTACTTC. Protein product: CSAARTSPQETQYF. The chain couples TRBV29-1 to TRBJ2-5, with TRBD2 identical over 7 bases. The CDR3 sequence is 14 residues long. CDR1 and CDR2 from the germline V gene are SQVTM and ANQGSEA. V dropped 7 bases and J dropped 2; count of bases not matched to a gene: 10.

This clonotype was counted between two and nine times. The J gene is TRBJ2-3, the V gene TRBV7-3; 9 nucleotides agree with TRBD1. The CDR3 spans 15 residues. With V trimmed by 1 base and J by 3 bases, 2 bases remained unmatched. Germline values: CDR1 SGHTA, CDR2 FQGTGA. In DNA, the CDR3 is TGTGCCAGCAGCTTAATGGGACAGGGTACAGATACGCAGTATTTT. It yields the protein CASSLMGQGTDTQYF.

V and J are TRBV29-1 and TRBJ2-2; 11 bases line up with TRBD2. The CDR3 consists of 15 residues. V lost 7 bases and J lost 3; bases outside the gene matches: 7. The germline CDR1 and CDR2 sequences are SQVTM and ANQGSEA. The CDR3 DNA follows: TGCAGCGACCCAGGACTAGCGGGCTACACCGGGGAGCTGTTTTTT. Amino acids: CSDPGLAGYTGELFF.

This clonotype has a handful of counts. V gene TRBV12-3 or TRBV12-4 combines with J gene TRBJ2-1; TRBD1 or TRBD2 may be the D gene (6 bases each). This CDR3 region has 17 residues. Trimming cost V 5 bases and J 4 bases, with 21 bases left between them. CDR3 residues: CASSLRQDGTGYNEQFF. The CDR3 DNA reads TGTGCCAGCAGTCTAAGACAGGACGGGACTGGATACAATGAGCAGTTCTTC.

CDR3 coding DNA: TGTGCCAGCAGCTACTCCCCCACAGGGGGGGTAGGCGGTACGCAGTATTTT. This translates into CASSYSPTGGVGGTQYF. J is TRBJ2-3 and V is TRBV9, with D possibly TRBD1 on 8 matching bases. The CDR3 runs to 17 residues. Germline values: CDR1 SGDLS, CDR2 YYNGEE. Trimming removed 4 bases at V and 8 bases at J, with 26 bases between.

V is TRBV2 and J is TRBJ2-5, with TRBD2 identical over 9 bases. With 7 bases clipped from V and 2 bases from J, the junction kept 5 bases outside the gene matches. CDR1 and CDR2 from the germline V gene are SNHLY and FYNNEI. CDR3 length: 14 amino acids. The DNA of the CDR3 is TGTGCCAGCAACAGACTAGCGGCTCAAGAGACCCAGTACTTC. Its translation: CASNRLAAQETQYF.

This clonotype has just a few counts. V usage is TRBV7-9 and J usage is TRBJ1-5; 7 positions match TRBD1. After removal of 6 bases from V and 3 bases from J, the junction contained 11 bases not matched to a gene. Germline V gene sequence: CDR1 SEHNR, CDR2 FQNEAQ (reference sequence). The length of the CDR3 is 16 residues. In DNA form, the CDR3 reads TGTGCCAGCAGGGATGGGACAGACCTATTCAATCAGCCCCAGCATTTT. This encodes CASRDGTDLFNQPQHF.

This clonotype was detected a few times. This rearrangement joins TRBV6-5 to TRBJ2-5; 7 bases agree with TRBD2. The CDR3 consists of 13 residues. Germline V gene data show CDR1 as MNHEY and CDR2 as SVGAGI. Germline trimming cut 2 bases from V and 6 bases from J; bases unmatched to any gene: 3. The CDR3 DNA reads as TGTGCCAGCAGTTACGGCGGGAGACAGACCCAGTACTTC. Protein sequence: CASSYGGRQTQYF.

V is TRBV28 and J is TRBJ2-5; D is uncertain. This CDR3 comprises 14 residues. Germline-derived CDR1 and CDR2 are MDHEN and SYDVKM. Trimming shortened V by 5 bases and J by 1 base, and 11 bases separated the two germline ends. CDR3 sequence reads: CASSPGDFQETQYF. The CDR3, as DNA: TGTGCCAGCAGTCCAGGTGACTTCCAAGAGACCCAGTACTTC.

This clonotype showed up just a few times. This sequence joins TRBV28 and TRBJ2-7; 12 bases agree with TRBD2. Germline CDR1 reads MDHEN; CDR2 reads SYDVKM. V lost 6 bases, J lost 2 bases, and 20 bases stayed unmatched. The CDR3 has 20 amino acids. The CDR3 loop is CASSSPGALRLAGVTYEQYF. The CDR3 DNA reads TGTGCCAGCAGCTCCCCGGGGGCGTTAAGACTAGCGGGAGTAACCTACGAGCAGTACTTC.

This clonotype was seen repeatedly, ten times or more. This sequence joins TRBV28 and TRBJ2-7; possible D gene TRBD1, 5 bases. CDR1 is MDHEN, CDR2 SYDVKM, per germline. The CDR3 totals 15 residues. The V and J ends lost 7 bases and 0 bases respectively, with 16 bases between them. The CDR3 DNA reads TGTGCCAGCATGATCCAGACAGTTAGCTCCTACGAGCAGTACTTC. As protein: CASMIQTVSSYEQYF.

This clonotype occurred a few times. The chain links TRBV14 to TRBJ1-1, with D uncertain. Germline CDR1 SGHDN, CDR2 FVKESK. CDR3 length: 15 amino acids. Trimming pared 2 bases from V and 1 base from J, leaving 11 bases between. In DNA, the CDR3 is TGTGCCAGCAGCCAACCTCGGACGGGGAACACTGAAGCTTTCTTT. Its protein is CASSQPRTGNTEAFF.

This clonotype was seen repeatedly, ten times or more. This chain connects TRBV9 to TRBJ2-1; D not resolved. Germline loops: CDR1 SGDLS, CDR2 YYNGEE. V shed 5 bases and J shed 8 bases, with 8 bases lying between them. CDR3 size: 11 residues. CDR3 in amino acids: CASRGADEQFF. The CDR3 nucleotides read TGTGCCAGCAGGGGTGCTGATGAGCAGTTCTTC.

This clonotype was recorded a few times. The rearrangement joins TRBV7-8 to TRBJ2-1, with 12 nucleotides matching TRBD2. This CDR3 is built from 16 residues. Germline loops: CDR1 SGHVS, CDR2 FQNEAQ. J was trimmed by 6 bases and V by 5 bases; bases with no gene match: 8. DNA of the CDR3: TGTGCCAGCAGCCCGGAGACTAGCGGGAGTGTCAATGAGCAGTTCTTC. Protein: CASSPETSGSVNEQFF.

The chain links TRBV12-3 or TRBV12-4 to TRBJ2-3; 10 bases fit TRBD2. V shed 0 bases and J 4 bases; nucleotides not matched to a gene: 10. The CDR3 totals 18 residues. The CDR3 DNA is TGTGCCAGCAGTTTAGCGCCTAGCGGGAGTGGAGCGGCAGATACGCAGTATTTT. Residues: CASSLAPSGSGAADTQYF.